The clone carrying this TCR beta chain was observed a handful of times. Germline V lookup: CDR1 SQVTM, CDR2 ANQGSEA. The V end lost 0 bases, the J end lost 7 bases, and 21 bases lay between the germline ends. The CDR3 has 16 amino acids. Through Arm-PCR of CDR3 regions and iRepertoire HTBI primers, TCR beta libraries were built. TCRdb itself ran the multiplex PCR reads through MiXCR, one entry per CDR3 protein. The repertoire holds roughly 300,000 distinct CDR3 sequences, 20% to 25% seen once, with more than 50% in the top ten. The entry originates in a study of regulatory T cells in long-lasting Graves disease. Documented time point: persistent/refractory GD, antithyroid drugs over 5 years with positive TRAb. From RNA extracted from PBMCs, the TCR library was made.

The sequence was collected from a female donor with Graves disease. This sequence joins TRBV29-1 and TRBJ1-2; the D gene is possibly TRBD1 (6 bases). The material sequenced was peripheral blood mononuclear cells (PBMCs), taken when the disease was refractory, from a patient treated with antithyroid drugs. DNA for the CDR3: TGCAGCGTTGAAGATCGGAGGAACAGGGCTATCCGTGGCTACACCTTC. This gives the protein CSVEDRRNRAIRGYTF.